The T cell receptor beta chain under discussion was sequenced for a study of T cell responses to AZD1222 COVID-19 vaccine. Study-level information: Combined were second doses at about 4 or about 12 weeks. Study-level results: Among those given AZD1222, only six or seven were seropositive at baseline. Spike-wide coverage was observed for vaccine-associated CD4 TCRs, with dominant responses at 160-218 and 743-854. Reportedly, nearly half the spike-specific TCRs target unmutated variant regions.

Clones were sequenced by immunoSEQ multiplex PCR, and TCRdb holds only the in-frame ones, with some missing. This table holds approximately 110,000 clones, roughly 90% found once. A word on this clone: Antigen: not known.

The CDR3 runs to 11 residues. Germline values: CDR1 LGHDT, CDR2 YNNKEL (reference sequence). Trimming stripped 3 bases from V and 6 bases from J, with 3 bases between. The source of this sequence is an adult in good health. The chain has TRBV3-1 (or the pseudogene TRBV3-2) and TRBJ2-1; D not resolved. Source: peripheral blood, taken on day 0 of AZD1222 vaccination. The CDR3 loop reads CASSHRNEQFF. CDR3 nucleotide sequence: TGTGCCAGCAGCCACCGCAATGAGCAGTTCTTC.